A few counts support the clone carrying this TCR beta chain. Its antigen is as yet unknown. The CDR3 totals 15 residues. The V gene end was trimmed by 3 bases and the J gene end by 10 bases; junction bases not matched to a gene: 7. In germline, CDR1 is SGDLS, CDR2 YYNGEE. This sample is part of a study of regulatory T cells in long-lasting Graves disease. Study-level points and caveats: Persistent disease showed a preference for TRBV28, TRBJ1-2 and TRBJ2-5.

The time point was: newly diagnosed GD, antithyroid drugs for less than 3 months. After RNA was extracted from PBMCs, the TCR library was made from it. For TCR beta, libraries came from iRepertoire HTBI primers and Arm-PCR of CDR3 regions. TCRdb fed the multiplex PCR reads into MiXCR, producing one record per CDR3 protein. Here the sample spans approximately 400,000 distinct CDR3 sequences, 15% being singletons. A further study also used this sample, focusing on T cells in Graves' hyperthyroidism and ophthalmopathy. From that paper: The study used the HTBI primer set for a first-round RT-PCR of the TCR CDR3.

The TCR was taken from a woman aged 25 to 39 with Graves disease. The V and J genes are TRBV9 and TRBJ2-3, with 14 bases that match TRBD2. The specimen was peripheral blood mononuclear cells (PBMCs), collected at new diagnosis, from a patient treated with antithyroid drugs. CDR3 sequence (DNA): TGTGCCAGCAGCGCTGGGGGACTAGCGGGAGAATCGCAGTATTTT. It translates to CASSAGGLAGESQYF.